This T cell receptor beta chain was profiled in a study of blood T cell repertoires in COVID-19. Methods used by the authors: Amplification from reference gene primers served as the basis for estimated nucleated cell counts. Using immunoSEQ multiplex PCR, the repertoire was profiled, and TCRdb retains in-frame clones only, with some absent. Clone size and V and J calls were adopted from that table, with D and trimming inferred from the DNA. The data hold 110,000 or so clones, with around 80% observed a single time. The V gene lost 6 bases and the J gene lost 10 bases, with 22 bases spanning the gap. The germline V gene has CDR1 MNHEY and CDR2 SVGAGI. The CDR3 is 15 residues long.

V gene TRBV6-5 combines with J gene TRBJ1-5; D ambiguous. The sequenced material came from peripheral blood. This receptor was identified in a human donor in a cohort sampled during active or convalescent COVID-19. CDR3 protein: CASSYRIGSKLPQHF. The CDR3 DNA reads TGTGCCAGCAGCTACCGGATAGGTTCGAAACTACCCCAGCATTTT.